This T cell receptor beta chain was sequenced in a study of beta chain features in type 1 diabetes. The study, taken as a whole, reports: Equally in patients and controls, PCR might preferentially amplify shorter templates. In comparison with healthy donors, patients had naive, central memory and Treg TCRB repertoires that appeared more similar. Insertions were fewer and deletions more numerous at VDJ junctions in type 1 diabetes patients.

The sequenced template was cDNA made from the entire isolated RNA. The table came from immunoSEQ multiplex PCR; TCRdb's copy has only in-frame clones and leaves some out. The data contain over 350,000 clones, approximately 16% of them singletons. Every donor provided one heparinised blood draw, which averaged about 120 mL. A note on this clone: Its antigen is not identified.

The CDR3 extends over 12 amino acids. Germline assignment: CDR1 SNHLY and CDR2 FYNNEI. J lost 9 bases, V lost 8 bases, and 2 bases had no gene match. This TCR came from a woman aged 18-29 years in good health. This rearrangement joins TRBV2 to TRBJ2-1; 12 nucleotides match TRBD1. Sequenced input: naive CD4+ T cells from blood. For the CDR3, the DNA is TGTGCCAGCGGGACAGGGGGCGTTGAGCAGTTCTTC. The encoded protein is CASGTGGVEQFF.